This T cell receptor (beta chain) was found in a study of T cells after yellow fever vaccination. TCRdb recomputed calls from the 5' RACE reads with MiXCR, one row per CDR3 protein. The top ten hold around an eighth of the sample, which has hundreds of thousands of distinct CDR3 sequences, about 13% seen once. The starting material was PBMCs, obtained on the day of the yellow fever booster vaccination. The receptor was derived from a young man who received the YFV17D yellow fever vaccine.

CDR3 coding DNA: TGTGCCAGCAGCCAGCGCGGAGGGAACAGGGCTATTACAGATACGCAGTATTTT. This codes for CASSQRGGNRAITDTQYF. The rearrangement links TRBV4-2 to TRBJ2-3; the D call may be TRBD1 or TRBD2 (6 bases each). The germline gives CDR1 LGHNA, CDR2 YNFKEQ. The CDR3 loop spans 18 amino acids. Trimming took 3 bases from V and 3 from J, leaving 22 bases between them.